The 6 T cell receptor beta chains below were found in one sample sequenced in a study of blood T cell repertoires in COVID-19. The protocol was immunoSEQ multiplex PCR, while the TCRdb copy is restricted to in-frame clones and leaves out a portion. Of around 190,000 clones in the sample, approximately 82% were seen once. The specimen sequenced was peripheral blood. The source is a human donor in a cohort sampled during active COVID-19.

The rearrangement joins TRBV19 to TRBJ2-5; 10 nucleotides agree with TRBD1. Germline values: CDR1 LNHDA, CDR2 SQIVND (reference sequence). V lost 10 bases to trimming and J lost 4 bases; unmatched junction nucleotides: 15. The CDR3 extends over 16 amino acids. This chain's CDR3 is CATSLLGRDRGETQYF. CDR3 nucleotide sequence: TGTGCCACCTCCCTCCTTGGCCGGGACAGGGGAGAGACCCAGTACTTC.

The chain has TRBV20-1 and TRBJ2-3; D is perhaps TRBD1 or TRBD2 (7 bases each). This CDR3 spans 16 amino acids. The germline V gene encodes CDR1 DFQATT and CDR2 SNEGSKA (reference sequence). The germline V and J ends were trimmed by 3 bases and 3 bases, with 19 bases remaining between them. The CDR3 is CSASEGAGAGTDTQYF. Written as DNA, the CDR3 is TGCAGTGCTAGTGAGGGGGCGGGAGCGGGGACAGATACGCAGTATTTT.

The chain combines TRBV19 with TRBJ1-5; D is uncertain. The CDR3 sequence is 18 residues long. Germline CDR1 is LNHDA and CDR2 is SQIVND (reference sequence). V lost 2 bases to trimming and J lost 5 bases, with 22 bases between them. The CDR3 nucleotides are TGTGCCAGTAGTATAATATCAGGTAGTCAGGCCCTCGATCAGCCCCAGCATTTT. Protein: CASSIISGSQALDQPQHF. The full variable domain, its missing parts supplied by reference TRBV19 and TRBJ1-5, is DGGITQSPKYLFRKEGQNVTLSCEQNLNHDAMYWYRQDPGQGLRLIYYSQIVNDFQKGDIAEGYSVSREKKESFPLTVTSAQKNPTAFYLCASSIISGSQALDQPQHFGDGTRLSIL.

The chain links TRBV5-1 to TRBJ2-3, with D hard to call. The germline gives CDR1 SGHRS, CDR2 YFSETQ. The CDR3 has 14 amino acids. Deletions cut 4 bases from V and 2 bases from J, with 11 bases between. CDR3 sequence: CASSKDSYTDTQYF. The CDR3 DNA is TGCGCCAGCAGCAAAGACTCATACACAGATACGCAGTATTTT.

The chain carries TRBV7-2 and TRBJ2-3; perhaps TRBD1 as D (6 bases). V lost 0 bases and J 4 bases, leaving 17 bases between the germline ends. Germline V gives CDR1 SGHTA, CDR2 FQGNSA. The CDR3 covers 17 residues. CDR3 sequence reads: CASSLAGAALEADTQYF. The CDR3 DNA sequence: TGTGCCAGCAGCTTAGCGGGGGCGGCACTAGAGGCAGATACGCAGTATTTT.

The chain joins TRBV19 to TRBJ2-5; TRBD2 might be the D (6 bases). CDR3 length equals 16 residues. Trimming took 5 bases from V and 5 from J, leaving 21 bases between them. Germline loops: CDR1 LNHDA, CDR2 SQIVND (reference sequence). The chain's CDR3 is CASSLLAGGIGETQYF. For the CDR3, the DNA is TGTGCCAGTAGTCTGCTTGCGGGCGGGATTGGTGAGACCCAGTACTTC.